This T cell receptor (beta chain) was documented in a study of T cell responses to AZD1222 COVID-19 vaccine. Study at large: Pooled samples include second doses given at about 4 or 12 weeks.

V lost 4 bases and J lost 4; bases outside the gene matches: 7. Germline loops: CDR1 LGHDT, CDR2 YNNKEL (reference sequence). This CDR3 comprises 16 residues. Clones were sequenced by immunoSEQ multiplex PCR, and TCRdb holds only the in-frame ones, with some missing. The sample contains approximately 190,000 clones, approximately 91% of which appear only once. The sequencing here drew on peripheral blood, taken on day 0 of AZD1222 vaccination. The sequence derives from an adult in good health. V gene TRBV3-1 (or the pseudogene TRBV3-2) combines with J gene TRBJ2-2, with 9 nucleotides matching TRBD2. The CDR3 loop reads CASSPHSGRITGELFF. As DNA, the CDR3 is TGTGCCAGCAGCCCACATAGCGGGAGAATCACCGGGGAGCTGTTTTTT.